This T cell receptor (beta chain) was identified during a study of long-term antiretroviral therapy in people with HIV. Study-level points and caveats: Diversity went up after ART and still fell short of transplant donor controls. Specimen acquisition occurred between the mid-2000s and the late 2010s, potentially under older ART regimens. Repertoires from HIV showed CDR3 length ranges narrower than those of controls.

Until DNA extraction, the samples held between about 0.85-11 million cryopreserved PBMC. V was pared by 0 bases and J by 7 bases, with 10 bases of the junction left unmatched. Germline CDR1 reads SGHNT; CDR2 reads YYREEE (reference sequence). The CDR3 sequence is 16 residues long. Details on this clone: As yet, its antigen is unknown.

Survey-level resolution applied to immunoSEQ assay v3.0. TCRdb's table, derived via immunoSEQ multiplex PCR, lists solely in-frame clones and lacks some. This sample has about 15,000 clones, with more than 65% found just once. This specimen was unsorted PBMCs, taken 1.2 years before starting antiretroviral therapy. The V call is TRBV5-4, the J call TRBJ2-1; 7 bases are a match to TRBD1. This clonotype was sampled from a man aged 25-45 years with HIV. The DNA for the CDR3 is TGTGCCAGCAGCTTGGCCCCGACAGGGCAGCAGAATGAGCAGTTCTTC. This translates into CASSLAPTGQQNEQFF.